A selection of T cell receptor beta chains follows, all from one sample in a study of shared clonotypes between healthy human individuals. Libraries were prepared by immunoSEQ multiplex PCR; TCRdb keeps only in-frame clonotypes and omits some of them. The data hold about 580,000 clones, with roughly 98% observed a single time. Sequencing input: naive CD8+ T cells sorted from blood. The source of these receptors is a man aged 25 to 40 in good health. The CDR3 runs from the conserved cysteine through the conserved F or W. Each record gives: clone size, J gene, V gene, D gene, CDR3 protein, CDR3 DNA. The D gene is left open where the match is weak. The listing skips clone size in some rows; elsewhere it reads once, few, many or a size class.

clone_size: .; j_call: TRBJ1-1; v_call: TRBV6-5; d_call: .; cdr3_aa: CASSPDSLQNTEAFF; cdr3_nt: TGTGCCAGCAGCCCGGACAGCCTCCAAAACACTGAAGCTTTCTTT
clone_size: .; j_call: TRBJ2-1; v_call: TRBV28; d_call: .; cdr3_aa: CASSMTRSYNEQFF; cdr3_nt: TGTGCCAGCAGTATGACTAGATCCTACAATGAGCAGTTCTTC
clone_size: once; j_call: TRBJ2-2; v_call: TRBV5-6; d_call: TRBD1; cdr3_aa: CASSWDSTGELFF; cdr3_nt: TGTGCCAGCAGCTGGGACAGCACCGGGGAGCTGTTTTTT
clone_size: .; j_call: TRBJ1-2; v_call: TRBV7-8; d_call: TRBD1; cdr3_aa: CASSSGTAVPNYGYTF; cdr3_nt: TGTGCCAGCAGCTCCGGGACAGCGGTACCTAACTATGGCTACACCTTC
clone_size: .; j_call: TRBJ2-3; v_call: TRBV5-8; d_call: .; cdr3_aa: CASSPPTSSGNTDTQYF; cdr3_nt: TGTGCCAGCAGCCCACCGACTAGTAGTGGGAACACAGATACGCAGTATTTT
clone_size: .; j_call: TRBJ2-1; v_call: TRBV5-1; d_call: .; cdr3_aa: CASGSGTGNEQFF; cdr3_nt: TGCGCCAGCGGTAGCGGGACAGGCAATGAGCAGTTCTTC
clone_size: .; j_call: TRBJ2-7; v_call: TRBV10-3; d_call: .; cdr3_aa: CAISESFIIGSSYEQYF; cdr3_nt: TGTGCCATCAGTGAGTCCTTCATCATAGGGAGCTCCTACGAGCAGTACTTC
clone_size: .; j_call: TRBJ2-7; v_call: TRBV5-1; d_call: .; cdr3_aa: CASSRGGGWEQYF; cdr3_nt: TGCGCCAGCAGCCGAGGAGGCGGGTGGGAGCAGTACTTC
clone_size: .; j_call: TRBJ2-1; v_call: TRBV13; d_call: TRBD1; cdr3_aa: CASSLVETGPYNEQFF; cdr3_nt: TGTGCCAGCAGCTTAGTGGAGACAGGGCCCTACAATGAGCAGTTCTTC
clone_size: once; j_call: TRBJ1-3; v_call: TRBV7-9; d_call: .; cdr3_aa: CASSSPGLRNTIYF; cdr3_nt: TGTGCCAGCAGCTCTCCGGGACTCAGGAACACCATATATTTT
clone_size: .; j_call: TRBJ2-1; v_call: TRBV6-6; d_call: TRBD2; cdr3_aa: CASRSGLAGEQFF; cdr3_nt: TGTGCCAGCAGATCCGGGCTAGCGGGTGAGCAGTTCTTC
clone_size: .; j_call: TRBJ2-1; v_call: TRBV11-2; d_call: .; cdr3_aa: CASSFGLANYNEQFF; cdr3_nt: TGTGCCAGCAGCTTCGGGCTAGCGAACTACAATGAGCAGTTCTTC
clone_size: .; j_call: TRBJ2-7; v_call: TRBV11-2; d_call: .; cdr3_aa: CASSFELAISYEQYF; cdr3_nt: TGTGCCAGCAGCTTCGAACTAGCCATCTCCTACGAGCAGTACTTC
clone_size: .; j_call: TRBJ2-3; v_call: TRBV30; d_call: TRBD2; cdr3_aa: CAWTAGTSGTDTQYF; cdr3_nt: TGTGCCTGGACCGCCGGGACTAGCGGTACAGATACGCAGTATTTT
clone_size: .; j_call: TRBJ2-1; v_call: TRBV7-9; d_call: TRBD2; cdr3_aa: CASSQQRGTSLDEQFF; cdr3_nt: TGTGCCAGCAGCCAACAGCGCGGGACTAGCCTCGATGAGCAGTTCTTC
clone_size: .; j_call: TRBJ2-7; v_call: TRBV28; d_call: .; cdr3_aa: CASSFESSYEQYF; cdr3_nt: TGTGCCAGCAGTTTCGAGAGCTCCTACGAGCAGTACTTC